The subject of this entry is one TCR beta chain. The cohort comprised adults aged 18 to 89 years residing in 20 to 25 US areas. As handled by the study authors: Reference gene primer amplification in the assay estimated nucleated cell counts. Sequenced by immunoSEQ multiplex PCR; TCRdb stores in-frame clones only, minus some. V, J and clone size are those of that table, while D and trimming were read from the DNA. The table lists roughly 400,000 clones, about 88% of them singletons, with 1.4% to 1.5% in the top ten. These data come from a study of blood T cell repertoires in COVID-19. The overall study: Whether acute or convalescent, the COVID-19 samples came from the United States, Italy and Spain.

The CDR3 consists of 14 residues. Trimming at V came to 4 bases and at J to 0 bases, leaving 4 bases not matched to a gene. Per germline, CDR1 SGHDT and CDR2 YYEEEE. The chain links TRBV5-6 to TRBJ2-7; TRBD1 matches at 7 bases. The TCR sequence derives from a woman between 18 and 29 years old who had been exposed to COVID-19. The sequenced sample was PBMCs or T cells enriched from blood (not recorded which). CDR3 amino acids: CASSTTGLSYEQYF. In DNA, the CDR3 is TGTGCCAGCAGCACGACAGGGCTCTCCTACGAGCAGTACTTC.